Sequencing of this TCR beta chain was carried out in a study of blood T cell repertoires in COVID-19. The protocol was immunoSEQ multiplex PCR, while the TCRdb copy is restricted to in-frame clones and leaves out a portion. Among roughly 30,000 clones listed, roughly 90% were seen once. This clonotype originated in a human donor in a cohort sampled during active COVID-19. The specimen was peripheral blood.

CDR3 in DNA: TGTGCCAGCAGCATACGGACTAGTTCTAGCACAGATACGCAGTATTTT. Protein: CASSIRTSSSTDTQYF. The chain recombines TRBV3-1 (or the pseudogene TRBV3-2) with TRBJ2-3; 7 bases fit TRBD2. Germline values: CDR1 LGHDT, CDR2 YNNKEL (reference sequence). V dropped 5 bases and J dropped 0; count of bases not matched to a gene: 8. There are 16 residues in the CDR3.